In its sample, the clone carrying this T cell receptor beta chain was seen a few times. Its matching antigen is unknown. This entry comes from a study of beta chain features in type 1 diabetes. The study's findings and limits: The similarity of naive, central memory and Treg TCRB repertoires appeared greater among patients than among healthy donors. In every one of the four CD4+ subsets, TCRB CDR3s were moderately but significantly shorter in Type 1 diabetes patients.

Purities in excess of 95% were seen in all sorted populations. The V and J ends lost 3 bases and 5 bases respectively, with 6 bases between them. CDR1 DFQATT and CDR2 SNEGSKA come from the germline V gene (reference sequence). The CDR3 totals 11 residues. Sequencing targeted expressed TCRB transcripts, as all isolated RNA had been reverse transcribed. The assay was immunoSEQ multiplex PCR, and TCRdb's table has in-frame clones only and misses some. The table shows about 330,000 clones, with about 11% occurring only once. This rearrangement joins TRBV20-1 to TRBJ2-3, with D hard to call. The sequence derives from a woman in her twenties or thirties in good health. Source material: naive CD4+ T cells from blood. CDR3 residues: CSASAGDTQYF. The CDR3 DNA reads as TGCAGTGCTAGCGCCGGAGATACGCAGTATTTT.